Presented here are 28 T cell receptor beta chains from one specimen sequenced in a study of T cells after yellow fever vaccination. TCRdb reprocessed the 5' RACE reads via MiXCR and lists one record per CDR3 protein. This sample has about 400,000 distinct CDR3 sequences, with under 7.5% found just once. The specimen comprised PBMCs, sampled 5 days after the yellow fever booster vaccination. Source of these receptors: a man aged 30 to 45 who received the YFV17D yellow fever vaccine.

This clonotype has more than one count but fewer than ten. DNA for the CDR3: TGTGCCAGCAACAACCCCGGGACAGGGGATGAGCAGTACTTC. Translation gives CASNNPGTGDEQYF. The chain recombines TRBV9 with TRBJ2-7; 10 positions match TRBD1. The CDR3 totals 14 residues. With 6 bases clipped from V and 7 bases from J, the junction kept 10 bases outside the gene matches. CDR1 is SGDLS, CDR2 YYNGEE, per germline.

This clonotype was observed many times. The genes are TRBV5-4 and TRBJ1-2; D may be TRBD1 (5 bases). The CDR3 sequence is 14 residues long. CDR1 SGHNT and CDR2 YYREEE come from the germline V gene (reference sequence). V shed 4 bases and J shed 8 bases, with 18 bases lying between them. The CDR3 DNA sequence: TGTGCCAGCAGCACCCAAACAGGACTCCTAGGCTACACCTTC. Its protein is CASSTQTGLLGYTF.

The chain links TRBV7-8 to TRBJ2-7; weak D call: TRBD2 (6 bases). With 3 bases removed from V and 6 bases from J, the gap between germline ends came to 18 bases. In germline, CDR1 is SGHVS, CDR2 FQNEAQ. The CDR3 runs 15 residues. This chain's CDR3 is CASSFSGRGSVEQYF. CDR3 coding DNA: TGTGCCAGCAGCTTTAGCGGTCGGGGTTCGGTCGAGCAGTACTTC.

This clonotype was observed at least ten times. The chain employs TRBV5-6 and TRBJ2-5, with D perhaps TRBD2 (6 bases). The V gene's germline CDR1 is SGHDT and CDR2 YYEEEE. CDR3 length equals 17 residues. Trimming pared 0 bases from V and 2 bases from J, leaving 17 bases between. CDR3 sequence (DNA): TGTGCCAGCAGCTTGGTCAGTAGGACCGCGGGGCAAGAGACCCAGTACTTC. Its protein product is CASSLVSRTAGQETQYF.

This clonotype was found many times. The chain combines TRBV5-1 with TRBJ2-1; D ambiguous. The CDR3 is 15 amino acids. With 0 bases removed from V and 0 bases from J, the gap between germline ends came to 7 bases. Germline loops: CDR1 SGHRS, CDR2 YFSETQ. In nucleotides, the CDR3 is TGCGCCAGCAGCTTGGCTGCTAGCTCCTACAATGAGCAGTTCTTC. Its translation: CASSLAASSYNEQFF.

This clonotype was observed many times. The CDR3 region has the DNA TGTGCCACCGGTACCTACAATGAGCAGTTCTTC. Protein: CATGTYNEQFF. This chain connects TRBV12-3 or TRBV12-4 to TRBJ2-1; D unclear. The V end lost 10 bases, the J end lost 2 bases, and 6 bases lay between the germline ends. This CDR3 is built from 11 residues.

There are many counts of this clonotype. The CDR3 here is CATSRDPGQTYEQYF. The DNA of the CDR3 is TGTGCCACCAGCAGAGATCCGGGACAGACCTACGAGCAGTACTTC. This chain connects TRBV15 to TRBJ2-7; TRBD1 aligns across 7 bases. The germline V gene encodes CDR1 LNHNV and CDR2 YYDKDF (reference sequence). The CDR3 has 15 residues. V shed 0 bases, J shed 2 bases, and the junction held 4 bases outside the gene matches.

This clonotype has only a few counts. The rearrangement joins TRBV20-1 to TRBJ2-7; 10 bases line up with TRBD2. The CDR3 runs 14 residues. With V trimmed by 5 bases and J by 4 bases, 8 bases remained unmatched. Germline V gene sequence: CDR1 DFQATT, CDR2 SNEGSKA (reference sequence). CDR3 amino acids: CSADLAGDIYEQYF. CDR3 DNA sequence: TGCAGTGCTGACCTAGCGGGAGACATATACGAGCAGTACTTC.

This clonotype was observed at least ten times. This rearrangement joins TRBV20-1 to TRBJ2-5; 7 bases are a match to TRBD1. Trimming at V came to 6 bases and at J to 4 bases, leaving 8 bases not matched to a gene. CDR3 length: 13 residues. Germline CDR1 is DFQATT and CDR2 is SNEGSKA (reference sequence). CDR3 sequence: CSAWDSYRETQYF. CDR3 bases: TGCAGTGCCTGGGACAGCTACAGAGAGACCCAGTACTTC.

Of note for this clonotype: A much larger clone sits a single nucleotide away, making a read error possible. The chain is built from TRBV7-2 and TRBJ2-7, with D perhaps given as TRBD1 or TRBD2 (6 bases each). CDR3 length equals 14 residues. Germline CDR1 and CDR2: SGHTA and FQGNSA. The CDR3 spells CASSFSGGPYELYF. Written as DNA, the CDR3 is TGTGCCAGCAGCTTCTCCGGGGGCCCCTACGAGCTGTACTTC. The variable domain in full, with the rest retrieved from reference TRBV7-2 and TRBJ2-7, is GAGVSQSPSNKVTEKGKDVELRCDPISGHTALYWYRQSLGQGLEFLIYFQGNSAPDKSGLPSDRFSAERTGGSVSTLTIQRTQQEDSAVYLCASSFSGGPYELYFGPGTRLTVT.

The rearrangement uses TRBV12-3 or TRBV12-4 and TRBJ2-7; 10 positions agree with TRBD2. Trimming cost V 5 bases and J 2 bases; bases outside gene matches: 3. CDR3 length: 14 residues. DNA for the CDR3: TGTGCCAGCAGTCCTAGCGGGAGCACCTACGAGCAGTACTTC. This sequence encodes CASSPSGSTYEQYF.

The rearrangement links TRBV4-3 to TRBJ2-1; the match to TRBD1 covers 7 bases. This CDR3 has 16 residues. Per the germline V gene, CDR1 is LGHNA and CDR2 is YSLEER. After removal of 3 bases from V and 0 bases from J, the junction contained 5 bases not matched to a gene. As DNA, the CDR3 is TGCGCCAGCAGCCACCTCGGGACAGCCTCCTACAATGAGCAGTTCTTC. This translates into CASSHLGTASYNEQFF.

J is TRBJ2-3 and V is TRBV6-5, with 8 bases identical to TRBD1. Unmatched junction bases numbered 23, after V lost 0 bases and J lost 0 bases. Germline lookup yields CDR1 MNHEY and CDR2 SVGAGI. The CDR3 loop spans 23 amino acids. Here the CDR3 DNA reads TGTGCCAGCAGTTACTCACCCAGGGGGCTGCCTACTTCCTTTATTTCTAGCACAGATACGCAGTATTTT. Translation gives CASSYSPRGLPTSFISSTDTQYF.

The table lists this clonotype with many counts. The V gene is TRBV5-1, the J gene TRBJ2-3; D not certain. The CDR3 contains 12 residues. V lost 4 bases, J lost 4 bases, and 7 bases lay in between. Germline assignment: CDR1 SGHRS and CDR2 YFSETQ. In DNA form, the CDR3 reads TGCGCCAGCAGCCTTAACTCAGATACGCAGTATTTT. Its protein product is CASSLNSDTQYF.

This clonotype showed up just a few times. The chain recombines TRBV28 with TRBJ2-7; tentatively, D is TRBD2 (5 bases). Between the trimmed V and J ends, which lost 4 bases and 3 bases, there was a span of 16 bases. The CDR3 totals 15 residues. CDR1 and CDR2 (germline): MDHEN, SYDVKM. For the CDR3, the DNA is TGTGCCAGCAGTTCCTTAGCGCCGAGCGGCTACGAGCAGTACTTC. It translates to CASSSLAPSGYEQYF.

Many counts were recorded for this clonotype. The rearrangement uses TRBV7-2 and TRBJ2-3; D is perhaps TRBD1 or TRBD2 (5 bases each). The germline V and J ends were trimmed by 0 bases and 5 bases, with 15 bases remaining between them. Looked up from germline, CDR1 is SGHTA and CDR2 is FQGNSA. The CDR3 has 16 amino acids. DNA for the CDR3: TGTGCCAGCAGCTTAGCTGGGACCTCGACTGGAGATACGCAGTATTTT. Protein sequence: CASSLAGTSTGDTQYF.

V gene TRBV6-2 or TRBV6-3 combines with J gene TRBJ2-2; D could derive from TRBD1 or TRBD2 (5 bases each). The CDR3 has 14 residues. Trimming left V 5 bases short and J 4 bases short, with 11 bases between. Germline CDR1 is MNHEY and CDR2 is SVGEGT. The CDR3 spells CASSGTGFTGELFF. The CDR3 bases are TGTGCCAGCAGTGGGACGGGTTTCACCGGGGAGCTGTTTTTT.

The genes are TRBV19 and TRBJ2-1; 9 positions agree with TRBD2. Germline trimming cut 3 bases from V and 8 bases from J; bases unmatched to any gene: 5. The CDR3 covers 14 residues. CDR1 is LNHDA, CDR2 SQIVND, per germline (reference sequence). The CDR3 sequence is CASSMREGRDEQFF. In nucleotides, the CDR3 is TGTGCCAGTAGTATGCGGGAGGGCCGTGATGAGCAGTTCTTC.

This clonotype came up many times. The chain is built from TRBV7-2 and TRBJ2-7, with D possibly TRBD1 on 6 matching bases. The germline CDR1 and CDR2 sequences are SGHTA and FQGNSA. CDR3 size: 14 residues. V was trimmed by 5 bases and J by 4 bases, leaving 15 bases between them. Here the CDR3 DNA reads TGTGCCAGCAGCCCCCAACAGGGTGTTTACGAGCAGTACTTC. Translating gives CASSPQQGVYEQYF.

This clonotype occurred a few times. The chain has TRBV5-4 and TRBJ1-3, with 8 bases fitting TRBD1. Germline values: CDR1 SGHNT, CDR2 YYREEE (reference sequence). Losses at the gene ends were 4 bases for V and 4 bases for J; bases not matched to a gene: 10. This CDR3 has 16 amino acids. In nucleotides, the CDR3 is TGTGCCAGCAGCAACCTACAGGGGGTCGCCGGAAACACCATATATTTT. As protein: CASSNLQGVAGNTIYF.

The sample holds many counts of this clonotype. The chain recombines TRBV29-1 with TRBJ2-5, with D maybe TRBD2 (6 bases). This CDR3 is 13 amino acids long. Germline lookup yields CDR1 SQVTM and CDR2 ANQGSEA. Trimming left V 5 bases short and J 4 bases short, with 14 bases between. The CDR3 DNA is TGCAGCGTTTGGGACTGGAGGGGAGAGACCCAGTACTTC. It yields the protein CSVWDWRGETQYF.

This clonotype was counted ten times or more. V is TRBV20-1 and J is TRBJ2-1, with TRBD2 matching over 8 bases. This CDR3 contains 14 residues. Germline V CDR1 and CDR2: DFQATT, SNEGSKA (reference sequence). CDR3 in DNA: TGCAGCGGTGCCCCCCGGACTAGCATAAATGAGCAGTTCTTC. It specifies CSGAPRTSINEQFF.

This clonotype turned up a few times. This chain links TRBV2 with TRBJ2-3; D gene ambiguous. The V end lost 2 bases, the J end lost 6 bases, and 9 bases lay between the germline ends. The germline CDR1 and CDR2 sequences are SNHLY and FYNNEI. The CDR3 contains 13 residues. The CDR3 spells CASSEQSADTQYF. CDR3 DNA: TGTGCCAGCAGTGAACAATCGGCGGATACGCAGTATTTT.

There are many counts of this clonotype. The chain employs TRBV7-2 and TRBJ1-1; weak D call: TRBD1 (5 bases). The germline CDR1 and CDR2 sequences are SGHTA and FQGNSA. The CDR3 is 14 residues long. V was pared by 4 bases and J by 4 bases, with 13 bases between. CDR3 nucleotides: TGTGCCAGCAGCTCGACAGCCGGGGGCACTGAAGCTTTCTTT. Translating gives CASSSTAGGTEAFF.

The chain joins TRBV20-1 to TRBJ2-7; the D gene is possibly TRBD2 (5 bases). Per the germline V gene, CDR1 is DFQATT and CDR2 is SNEGSKA (reference sequence). The CDR3 is 13 amino acids. V lost 3 bases to trimming and J lost 2 bases, with 11 bases between them. The CDR3, as DNA: TGCAGTGCTAGTCCCAGCGGCACCTACGAGCAGTACTTC. Its translation is CSASPSGTYEQYF.

The gene calls are TRBV20-1 and TRBJ2-7; no definite D call. Germline assignment: CDR1 DFQATT and CDR2 SNEGSKA (reference sequence). The CDR3 length is 12 residues. Trimming shortened V by 5 bases and J by 3 bases, and 11 bases separated the two germline ends. This CDR3 reads CSAVGRSYEQYF. CDR3 nucleotide sequence: TGCAGTGCTGTAGGACGGAGCTACGAGCAGTACTTC.

This clonotype was detected a few times. This chain joins TRBV5-1 and TRBJ2-3; 13 bases align to TRBD2. CDR1 and CDR2 (germline): SGHRS, YFSETQ. CDR3 length: 17 residues. J gave up 2 bases and V 2 bases, and 5 bases lay outside the gene matches. The CDR3 loop reads CASSFLGLAGTTDTQYF. CDR3 bases: TGCGCCAGCAGCTTCTTGGGACTAGCGGGAACCACAGATACGCAGTATTTT.

This clonotype was seen repeatedly, ten times or more. The chain carries TRBV20-1 and TRBJ2-1; D is ambiguous. CDR1 and CDR2 from the germline V gene are DFQATT and SNEGSKA (reference sequence). The CDR3 runs to 11 residues. The V end was cut by 5 bases, the J end by 1 base, with 3 bases between. The CDR3 here is CSAPSYNEQFF. DNA for the CDR3: TGCAGTGCTCCTTCCTACAATGAGCAGTTCTTC.